Shown below are 24 T cell receptor beta chains from a single sample sequenced in a study of molecular identifiers for immune sequencing clone quantification. TCRdb analysed the PCR reads with MiXCR anew, one entry per CDR3 protein. This table holds around 480,000 distinct CDR3 sequences, about a fifth found once. Sequencing used naive CD8+ T cells from blood, with Jurkat cell RNA spiked in. Regarding subset: FACS-sorted CD8+CD4-CCR7+CD45RA+ naive T cells. The receptors come from a human donor in good health. Some libraries in this study had Jurkat cell RNA spiked in.

The table lists this clonotype with many counts. The chain employs TRBV5-4 and TRBJ2-7; the D is unclear. Looked up from germline, CDR1 is SGHNT and CDR2 is YYREEE (reference sequence). The V end was cut by 1 base, the J end by 5 bases, with 7 bases between. This CDR3 spans 12 amino acids. CDR3 amino acids: CASSLLLDEQYF. The CDR3 region has the DNA TGTGCCAGCAGCTTGTTACTGGACGAGCAGTACTTC.

The rearrangement joins TRBV6-5 to TRBJ2-7, with 11 bases lining up with TRBD1. The CDR3 consists of 16 residues. Germline V gene sequence: CDR1 MNHEY, CDR2 SVGAGI. V lost 6 bases to trimming and J lost 1 base; unmatched junction nucleotides: 8. This chain's CDR3 is CASSRDRGRPSYEQYF. DNA for the CDR3: TGTGCCAGCAGCCGGGACAGGGGGAGGCCATCCTACGAGCAGTACTTC.

Regarding this clonotype: Just one base apart from a much larger clone, this may be a read error. The rearrangement uses TRBV14 and TRBJ2-3, with D possibly being TRBD2 (6 bases). In germline, CDR1 is SGHDN, CDR2 FVKESK. CDR3 length: 15 amino acids. CDR3 amino acids: CASSPGTSYTDTQCF. The CDR3 DNA reads TGTGCCAGCAGCCCCGGGACTTCCTACACAGATACGCAGTGTTTT.

This clonotype was counted many times. This rearrangement joins TRBV19 to TRBJ1-5, with D uncertain. V was trimmed by 5 bases and J by 2 bases, leaving 13 bases between them. Germline V gene sequence: CDR1 LNHDA, CDR2 SQIVND (reference sequence). This CDR3 contains 15 residues. CDR3 in amino acids: CASSATPSGNQPQHF. The CDR3 nucleotides are TGTGCCAGTAGTGCGACCCCATCGGGCAATCAGCCCCAGCATTTT.

This clonotype was found many times. CDR3 sequence reads: CASGPPGGGGYTIYF. In DNA, the CDR3 is TGTGCTAGTGGTCCCCCTGGAGGGGGCGGGTACACCATATATTTT. The rearrangement uses TRBV12-5 and TRBJ1-3; TRBD1 agrees at 7 bases. V shed 5 bases and J 8 bases; nucleotides not matched to a gene: 12. CDR1 is LGHNT, CDR2 FRNRAP, per germline. This CDR3 spans 15 amino acids.

About this clonotype: It may be a read error: a sequence one base away is much more abundant. The chain has TRBV7-9 and TRBJ1-4; D call uncertain. The CDR3 contains 15 residues. Germline-derived CDR1 and CDR2 are SEHNR and FQNEAQ (reference sequence). The CDR3 bases are TGTGTCAGCAGCCCCGGATATGCAACTAATGAAAAACTGTTTTTT. The encoded protein is CVSSPGYATNEKLFF.

The rearrangement joins TRBV20-1 to TRBJ2-2; 14 bases are a match to TRBD2. With 1 base clipped from V and 4 bases from J, the junction kept 8 bases outside the gene matches. Per germline, CDR1 DFQATT and CDR2 SNEGSKA (reference sequence). The CDR3 loop spans 18 amino acids. The CDR3 loop is CSARGRTSGGPGTGELFF. CDR3 coding DNA: TGCAGTGCTAGAGGGCGGACTAGCGGGGGGCCTGGCACCGGGGAGCTGTTTTTT.

The chain combines TRBV19 with TRBJ2-7; 7 bases line up with TRBD2. Germline V gene sequence: CDR1 LNHDA, CDR2 SQIVND (reference sequence). V lost 4 bases to trimming and J lost 5 bases; unmatched junction nucleotides: 5. This CDR3 is 13 amino acids long. CDR3 sequence: CASSTSGGDEQYF. CDR3 bases: TGTGCCAGTAGTACGTCGGGAGGAGACGAGCAGTACTTC.

Comments on this clonotype: This may stem from a read error, because a much larger clone lies one nucleotide away. CDR3: CSATPNVNTEAFF. CDR3 bases: TGCAGTGCTACCCCGAACGTGAACACTGAAGCTTTCTTT. The chain employs TRBV20-1 and TRBJ1-1; D gene uncertain. Trimming cost V 4 bases and J 0 bases, with 9 bases left between them. The CDR3 loop spans 13 amino acids. Germline V CDR1 and CDR2: DFQATT, SNEGSKA (reference sequence).

The chain links TRBV6-5 to TRBJ2-6; 7 nucleotides match TRBD1. CDR1 and CDR2 from the germline V gene are MNHEY and SVGAGI. The V gene end was trimmed by 6 bases and the J gene end by 4 bases; junction bases not matched to a gene: 3. The CDR3 extends over 14 amino acids. The CDR3 DNA is TGTGCCAGCAGGACAGGGTTAGGGGCCAACGTCCTGACTTTC. This encodes CASRTGLGANVLTF.

This clonotype has only a few counts. The CDR3 is CASSQEGRSQMGVHEQFF. CDR3 nucleotide sequence: TGTGCCAGCAGCCAAGAAGGAAGAAGTCAGATGGGGGTCCATGAGCAGTTCTTC. V usage is TRBV7-2 and J usage is TRBJ2-1; possibly TRBD1 or TRBD2 for D (5 bases each). The V gene lost 5 bases and the J gene lost 8 bases, with 28 bases spanning the gap. The CDR3 extends over 18 amino acids. Germline V gives CDR1 SGHTA, CDR2 FQGNSA.

The chain carries TRBV4-3 and TRBJ2-1, with D perhaps TRBD2 (7 bases). Trimming shortened V by 0 bases and J by 7 bases, and 13 bases separated the two germline ends. The germline gives CDR1 LGHNA, CDR2 YSLEER. This CDR3 contains 15 residues. CDR3 DNA: TGCGCCAGCAGCCAAGATGGGGGGGGGACAAATGAGCAGTTCTTC. Translating gives CASSQDGGGTNEQFF.

This clonotype came up many times. V usage is TRBV7-9 and J usage is TRBJ2-3; no clear D gene. The germline CDR1 and CDR2 sequences are SEHNR and FQNEAQ (reference sequence). Trimming took 5 bases from V and 2 from J, leaving 8 bases between them. This CDR3 spans 13 amino acids. CDR3 coding DNA: TGTGCCAGCAGCCGGGCCAACACAGATACGCAGTATTTT. It codes for CASSRANTDTQYF.

This clonotype was counted many times. This chain links TRBV10-3 with TRBJ1-1; D call uncertain. CDR1 and CDR2 (germline): ENHRY, SYGVKD. Trimming took 11 bases from V and 6 from J, leaving 13 bases between them. The CDR3 has 11 amino acids. CDR3 sequence reads: CASKESAEAFF. DNA for the CDR3: TGTGCCTCAAAGGAGAGCGCTGAAGCTTTCTTT.

CDR3 DNA sequence: TGTGCCAGTACAACAGGGTCCAGAGGCTACACCTTC. It translates to CASTTGSRGYTF. The J gene is TRBJ1-2, the V gene TRBV19; possible D gene TRBD1, 6 bases. The CDR3 length is 12 residues. CDR1 and CDR2 (germline): LNHDA, SQIVND (reference sequence). Trimming cost V 7 bases and J 8 bases, with 14 bases left between them.

CDR3 bases: TGTGCCAGCAGATCTCGGGACAGACCGTTCTACGAGCAGTACTTC. It is translated as CASRSRDRPFYEQYF. The V and J genes are TRBV6-6 and TRBJ2-7; 7 positions match TRBD1. In germline, CDR1 is MNHNY, CDR2 SVGAGI (reference sequence). V lost 6 bases, J lost 3 bases, and 11 bases stayed unmatched. This CDR3 contains 15 residues.

With regard to this clonotype: It may be a read error: a sequence one base away is much more abundant. V and J are TRBV4-3 and TRBJ2-6; a possible D gene is TRBD1 (5 bases). CDR1 LGHNA and CDR2 YSLEER come from the germline V gene. The CDR3 contains 15 residues. The CDR3 DNA follows: TGCGCCAGCAGCCGAGACAGATCTGGGGCCAACGTCCTGATTTTC. Protein: CASSRDRSGANVLIF.

This clonotype appeared once. This clone may be a read error of a much larger clone one base away. J is TRBJ2-3 and V is TRBV13; TRBD2 is a possible D gene (5 bases). The CDR3 runs 17 residues. CDR1 PRHDT and CDR2 FYEKMQ come from the germline V gene (reference sequence). The CDR3 DNA follows: TGTGTCAGCAGCTTACGGCGGGCGGTGGTTAGCACAGATACGCAGTATTTT. Amino acid sequence: CVSSLRRAVVSTDTQYF.

In this sample, this clonotype turned up many times. The V call is TRBV6-2 or TRBV6-3, the J call TRBJ2-3, with unresolved D. Germline V lookup: CDR1 MNHEY, CDR2 SVGEGT. V shed 8 bases and J shed 1 base, with 10 bases lying between them. This CDR3 comprises 13 residues. CDR3 amino acids: CASGITRTDTQYF. The CDR3 DNA reads TGTGCCAGCGGGATAACCCGCACAGATACGCAGTATTTT.

This clonotype was observed at least ten times. V is TRBV14 and J is TRBJ1-1; D ambiguous. The CDR3 consists of 13 residues. Between the trimmed V and J ends, which lost 1 base and 4 bases, there was a span of 7 bases. The germline V gene has CDR1 SGHDN and CDR2 FVKESK. CDR3 protein: CASSQALITEAFF. The DNA of the CDR3 is TGTGCCAGCAGCCAAGCGTTAATCACTGAAGCTTTCTTT.

This sequence joins TRBV18 and TRBJ1-6; 7 positions agree with TRBD1. The germline V gene has CDR1 KGHSH and CDR2 LQKENI. Losses at the gene ends were 1 base for V and 10 bases for J; bases not matched to a gene: 7. The CDR3 loop spans 15 amino acids. The CDR3 nucleotides read TGTGCCAGCTCACCACAGCCGACAGGGAGGTCACCCCTCCACTTT. Its translation: CASSPQPTGRSPLHF.

The sample holds many counts of this clonotype. The chain joins TRBV4-1 to TRBJ1-1; 10 bases are shared with TRBD1. In germline, CDR1 is MGHRA, CDR2 YSYEKL. The V gene end was trimmed by 0 bases and the J gene end by 6 bases; junction bases not matched to a gene: 4. The CDR3 loop spans 15 amino acids. CDR3 in amino acids: CASSQDRDRGAEAFF. Written as DNA, the CDR3 is TGCGCCAGCAGCCAAGATCGGGACAGGGGCGCTGAAGCTTTCTTT.

The V gene is TRBV6-4, the J gene TRBJ1-5, with 9 bases fitting TRBD1. Looked up from germline, CDR1 is MRHNA and CDR2 is SNTAGT. Trimming cost V 2 bases and J 0 bases; bases outside gene matches: 8. The CDR3 contains 18 residues. In DNA, the CDR3 is TGTGCCAGCAGTGACCCCCTGGACAGGGGATATAGCAATCAGCCCCAGCATTTT. Residues: CASSDPLDRGYSNQPQHF.

This clonotype was observed a few times. This chain links TRBV29-1 with TRBJ2-5; D gene uncertain. This CDR3 comprises 13 residues. Germline V gives CDR1 SQVTM, CDR2 ANQGSEA. Trimming took 2 bases from V and 2 from J, leaving 9 bases between them. The CDR3 nucleotides read TGCAGCGTTGAAAAGGGATCGCAAGAGACCCAGTACTTC. Protein product: CSVEKGSQETQYF.